These 21 T cell receptor beta chains share one sample of origin, sequenced in a study of blood T cells in healthy people across ages. Next came a second PCR, run for roughly 6 to 11 cycles, which used a sample-barcoded 5' primer along with a J-beta primer mix. TCRdb used MiXCR to reprocess the 5' RACE reads, holding one entry per CDR3 protein. The sample comprises around 1,000,000 distinct CDR3 sequences, 25% of which are singletons, and approximately 0.75% rests with the top ten. The data also belong to a second study, concerning T cells of mothers and their children.

The sample comprised blood. These receptors all come from a girl aged 2 to 10 in good health.

This clonotype was recorded a few times. The genes are TRBV6-5 and TRBJ1-2; 7 nucleotides match TRBD1. This CDR3 is built from 15 residues. Unmatched junction bases numbered 12, after V lost 3 bases and J lost 8 bases. Germline CDR1 MNHEY, CDR2 SVGAGI. The CDR3 protein is CASSYLADRQYGYTF. Written as DNA, the CDR3 is TGTGCCAGCAGTTATCTTGCGGACAGGCAGTACGGCTACACCTTC.

This rearrangement joins TRBV5-1 to TRBJ2-1; D uncertain. Trimming removed 0 bases at V and 6 bases at J, with 13 bases between. CDR1 is SGHRS, CDR2 YFSETQ, per germline. The CDR3 contains 15 residues. The CDR3 nucleotides are TGCGCCAGCAGCTTGGGCATGACGAAGGGCAATGAGCAGTTCTTC. This encodes CASSLGMTKGNEQFF.

This clonotype was seen repeatedly, ten times or more. Written as DNA, the CDR3 is TGTGCCAGCAGCTCGGAGACAGGGTTGGAGACCCAGTACTTC. The encoded protein is CASSSETGLETQYF. The V gene is TRBV11-1, the J gene TRBJ2-5, with 7 bases that match TRBD1. The CDR3 covers 14 residues. V shed 4 bases and J 5 bases; nucleotides not matched to a gene: 7. Germline V lookup: CDR1 SGHAT, CDR2 FQDESV (reference sequence).

The genes are TRBV7-9 and TRBJ1-2; D gene ambiguous. Germline values: CDR1 SEHNR, CDR2 FQNEAQ (reference sequence). V was pared by 3 bases and J by 4 bases, with 21 bases between. The CDR3 is 17 amino acids. The CDR3 sequence: CASSFQWTGAGIYGYTF. CDR3 bases: TGTGCCAGCAGCTTCCAATGGACCGGCGCGGGTATCTATGGCTACACCTTC.

The gene calls are TRBV7-2 and TRBJ2-3; D may match TRBD1 or TRBD2 (6 bases each). The CDR3 covers 16 residues. Germline V gene sequence: CDR1 SGHTA, CDR2 FQGNSA. V lost 0 bases and J 0 bases, leaving 10 bases between the germline ends. CDR3 sequence reads: CASSLAIGGSTDTQYF. The CDR3 DNA sequence: TGTGCCAGCAGCTTAGCTATCGGGGGCAGCACAGATACGCAGTATTTT.

This clonotype has more than one count but fewer than ten. The V gene is TRBV6-1, the J gene TRBJ2-1; perhaps TRBD1 as D (6 bases). The CDR3 extends over 14 amino acids. CDR1 and CDR2 from the germline V gene are MNHNS and SASEGT. V was cut by 10 bases and J by 5 bases, with 18 bases left in between. CDR3 in DNA: TGTGCCACACTCGGGACACTTTCTAACAATGAGCAGTTCTTC. Translating gives CATLGTLSNNEQFF.

CDR3 residues: CASSQFPVGGQGNSPLHF. In DNA form, the CDR3 reads TGCGCCAGCAGCCAATTCCCGGTCGGGGGACAGGGGAATTCACCCCTCCACTTT. This sequence joins TRBV4-1 and TRBJ1-6; 10 nucleotides align to TRBD1. This CDR3 spans 18 amino acids. V lost 2 bases, J lost 7 bases, and 11 bases stayed unmatched. CDR1 and CDR2 (germline): MGHRA, YSYEKL.

The rearrangement uses TRBV28 and TRBJ2-1; D unclear. Trimming took 3 bases from V and 5 from J, leaving 14 bases between them. CDR3 length: 15 amino acids. CDR1 and CDR2 (germline): MDHEN, SYDVKM. The CDR3 DNA reads TGTGCCAGCAGTTTGGGCCCACCGAGGAACAATGAGCAGTTCTTC. It codes for CASSLGPPRNNEQFF.

To note about this clonotype: The junction and the germline gene differ at one end; a read error may be behind it. The chain couples TRBV28 to TRBJ2-5, with no clear D. Matching the DNA end better, TRBJ2-1 makes the J call doubtful. This CDR3 comprises 14 residues. Germline V lookup: CDR1 MDHEN, CDR2 SYDVKM. CDR3 sequence (DNA): TGTGCCGGCAGTTTATTTGCCGGGTACAATGAGCAGTTCTTC. It codes for CAGSLFAGYNEQFF.

This clonotype was seen a few times. The V gene is TRBV10-3, the J gene TRBJ2-5; TRBD1 or TRBD2 may be the D gene (5 bases each). The end of the DNA is better explained by TRBJ2-7, so the J call may be wrong. The germline V gene has CDR1 ENHRY and CDR2 SYGVKD. The CDR3 is 15 residues long. The CDR3 spells CAISVGTEGDYEQYF. The CDR3 DNA reads as TGTGCCATCAGTGTAGGGACGGAAGGTGACTACGAGCAGTACTTC.

CDR3 amino acids: CSVVLDGSTTYYEQYF. The CDR3 nucleotides read TGCAGCGTTGTTCTCGATGGGTCAACTACCTACTACGAGCAGTACTTC. The chain couples TRBV29-1 to TRBJ2-7; D is undetermined. V was pared by 4 bases and J by 3 bases, with 22 bases between. The CDR3 has 16 residues. Germline CDR1 SQVTM, CDR2 ANQGSEA.

The chain has TRBV5-1 and TRBJ1-4; no reliable D call. V lost 0 bases and J lost 9, with 12 bases in between. The CDR3 has 14 residues. In germline, CDR1 is SGHRS, CDR2 YFSETQ. Written as DNA, the CDR3 is TGCGCCAGCAGCTTGGCCCGGGATTGCAAAAAACTGTTTTTT. Protein: CASSLARDCKKLFF.

A word on this clonotype: A much larger clone sits a single nucleotide away, making a read error possible. CDR3 amino acids: CASGQDGAGVFNEQFF. The CDR3 nucleotides are TGCGCCAGCGGCCAAGATGGGGCGGGGGTCTTCAATGAGCAGTTCTTC. The chain couples TRBV4-3 to TRBJ2-7; 7 bases match TRBD2. The J call may be mistaken, given a closer DNA end match to TRBJ2-1. Germline values: CDR1 LGHNA, CDR2 YSLEER. This CDR3 is built from 16 residues.

The chain links TRBV7-3 to TRBJ2-1, with 10 bases identical to TRBD2. With V trimmed by 4 bases and J by 10 bases, 13 bases remained unmatched. The CDR3 totals 16 residues. The germline CDR1 and CDR2 sequences are SGHTA and FQGTGA. CDR3 sequence: CASSSQSGRAVQEQFF. The CDR3 DNA reads as TGTGCCAGCAGCTCTCAGAGCGGGAGGGCAGTACAAGAGCAGTTCTTC.

The chain links TRBV12-3 or TRBV12-4 to TRBJ1-4; D may be TRBD1 (5 bases). Between the trimmed V and J ends, which lost 6 bases and 7 bases, there was a span of 15 bases. This CDR3 has 14 amino acids. The CDR3 bases are TGTGCCAGCAGAGAGGACAATTGGAGTGAAAAACTGTTTTTT. Residues: CASREDNWSEKLFF.

As DNA, the CDR3 is TGTGCCAGCAGCTCAGGCAGGTGGAGCCGGAACACCGGGGAGCTGTTTTTT. This sequence encodes CASSSGRWSRNTGELFF. V gene TRBV7-9 combines with J gene TRBJ2-2, with D unclear. This CDR3 has 17 residues. Trimming took 4 bases from V and 1 from J, leaving 16 bases between them. Germline V gives CDR1 SEHNR, CDR2 FQNEAQ (reference sequence).

The chain couples TRBV28 to TRBJ2-7, with D possibly TRBD2 on 6 matching bases. V lost 5 bases, J lost 3 bases, and 17 bases lay in between. Germline V CDR1 and CDR2: MDHEN, SYDVKM. The CDR3 is made up of 15 amino acids. The CDR3 nucleotides read TGTGCCAGCAGTCCTAAGAGAGCGACTAGCTACGAGCAGTACTTC. It encodes CASSPKRATSYEQYF. Full variable domain (remainder filled in from reference TRBV28 and TRBJ2-7): DVKVTQSSRYLVKRTGEKVFLECVQDMDHENMFWYRQDPGLGLRLIYFSYDVKMKEKGDIPEGYSVSREKKERFSLILESASTNQTSMYLCASSPKRATSYEQYFGPGTRLTVT.

This clonotype came up a few times. The V gene is TRBV10-3, the J gene TRBJ2-1, with D uncertain. CDR1 ENHRY and CDR2 SYGVKD come from the germline V gene. Trimming removed 6 bases at V and 5 bases at J, with 17 bases between. The CDR3 has 15 amino acids. CDR3 sequence: CAIRQRTDQDNEQFF. CDR3 nucleotides: TGTGCCATCAGGCAAAGGACGGACCAAGACAATGAGCAGTTCTTC.

J is TRBJ2-7 and V is TRBV7-6; TRBD1 is a possible D gene (6 bases). CDR3 length: 15 amino acids. V shed 1 base and J shed 3 bases, with 13 bases lying between them. Germline-derived CDR1 and CDR2 are SGHVS and FNYEAQ. This chain's CDR3 is CASSLVQGESYEQYF. The DNA for the CDR3 is TGTGCCAGCAGCTTAGTACAGGGTGAGAGCTACGAGCAGTACTTC.

In this sample, this clonotype turned up a few times. This chain uses TRBV4-1 with TRBJ1-1; D is perhaps TRBD1 (5 bases). V was shortened by 3 bases and J by 0 bases, with 17 bases between the two germline ends. Germline V gene sequence: CDR1 MGHRA, CDR2 YSYEKL. The CDR3 loop spans 17 amino acids. CDR3 sequence (DNA): TGCGCCAGCAGCCAGGGACCGGGACGTACTATGAACACTGAAGCTTTCTTT. Protein: CASSQGPGRTMNTEAFF.

This chain joins TRBV28 and TRBJ2-1, with 9 positions matching TRBD2. With V trimmed by 2 bases and J by 1 base, 12 bases remained unmatched. CDR1 and CDR2 (germline): MDHEN, SYDVKM. This CDR3 region has 19 residues. The CDR3 region has the DNA TGTGCCAGCAGTTTACTAGCGGGGAGTTCCACCCCGTCCTACAATGAGCAGTTCTTC. Translating it yields CASSLLAGSSTPSYNEQFF.